The table lists the clone carrying this TCR beta chain with a few counts. The sample belongs to a study of blood T cells in healthy people across ages. The CDR3 has 16 residues. V was clipped by 0 bases and J by 4 bases; unmatched bases: 4. The germline V gene encodes CDR1 MGHRA and CDR2 YSYEKL. A J-beta primer mix and a sample-barcoded 5' primer were used in a second PCR of about 7 to 11 cycles. All cDNA molecules were each tagged by a template-switch adaptor with 12 random nucleotides. Paired-end reads containing CDR3 totaled no fewer than 3 million for each sample. TCRdb recomputed calls from the 5' RACE reads with MiXCR, one row per CDR3 protein. The sample gives approximately 1.5 million distinct CDR3 sequences, 40% to 45% of which show up once; around 4% is in the top ten.

This chain links TRBV4-1 with TRBJ2-1; 9 bases map to TRBD2. This clonotype was obtained from a woman in her late teens or twenties in good health. Sequenced input: blood. This CDR3 is CASSQDKTSGYNEQFF. CDR3 in DNA: TGCGCCAGCAGCCAAGATAAGACTAGCGGTTACAATGAGCAGTTCTTC.